The 12 T cell receptor beta chains reported below all come from one sample, sequenced in a study of T cell clonotyping in hematopoietic cell transplantation. Using immunoSEQ multiplex PCR, the repertoire was profiled, and TCRdb retains in-frame clones only, with some absent. The sample records about 6,000 clones, just under 80% being singletons. The source was peripheral blood mononuclear cells, collected 180 days after allogeneic stem cell transplant. The receptors come from a male patient aged 70 to 85 who had an allogeneic stem cell transplant from an unrelated donor, so T cells may come from the graft donor. Some clones in this sample may be carry-over from other donors' samples.

V and J are TRBV5-5 and TRBJ2-3, with 7 nucleotides matching TRBD2. The V segment lost 1 base and the J segment 4 bases; nucleotides outside the gene matches: 0. The CDR3 spans 13 residues. Germline V gives CDR1 SGHKS, CDR2 YYEKEE (reference sequence). The CDR3 coding sequence is TGTGCCAGCAGCTTGCTAGCGGCAGATACGCAGTATTTT. Translation gives CASSLLAADTQYF.

This CDR3 is CASTLLAEPSTDTQYF. The CDR3 DNA sequence: TGTGCCAGCACTTTGTTGGCGGAACCTAGCACAGATACGCAGTATTTT. The genes are TRBV9 and TRBJ2-3; no clear D. Germline lookup yields CDR1 SGDLS and CDR2 YYNGEE. This CDR3 comprises 16 residues. The V and J ends lost 6 bases and 0 bases respectively, with 17 bases between them.

The chain couples TRBV5-1 to TRBJ2-1, with unresolved D. Trimming stripped 3 bases from V and 3 bases from J, with 7 bases between. In germline, CDR1 is SGHRS, CDR2 YFSETQ. The CDR3 has 13 amino acids. In nucleotides, the CDR3 is TGCGCCAGCAGCTCTGACAACTACAATGAGCAGTTCTTC. It yields the protein CASSSDNYNEQFF.

This clone was picked up a small number of times. The CDR3 spells CASSVAGDTEAFF. The CDR3 bases are TGTGCCAGCAGCGTAGCTGGGGACACTGAAGCTTTCTTT. V is TRBV9 and J is TRBJ1-1; unclear D gene. CDR1 is SGDLS, CDR2 YYNGEE, per germline. The germline V and J ends were trimmed by 0 bases and 3 bases, with 6 bases remaining between them. The CDR3 is 13 residues long.

Here the CDR3 reads CASSISGGVSGELFF. CDR3 in DNA: TGTGCCAGCAGTATCTCCGGGGGGGTATCCGGGGAGCTGTTTTTT. The chain is built from TRBV28 and TRBJ2-2; TRBD2 matches 8 bases. The CDR3 has 15 residues. CDR1 is MDHEN, CDR2 SYDVKM, per germline. V was clipped by 5 bases and J by 6 bases; unmatched bases: 8. The complete variable domain, with remaining parts taken from reference TRBV28 and TRBJ2-2, reads DVKVTQSSRYLVKRTGEKVFLECVQDMDHENMFWYRQDPGLGLRLIYFSYDVKMKEKGDIPEGYSVSREKKERFSLILESASTNQTSMYLCASSISGGVSGELFFGEGSRLTVL.

The chain is built from TRBV4-2 and TRBJ1-2; 8 bases are a match to TRBD1. CDR1 LGHNA and CDR2 YNFKEQ come from the germline V gene. This CDR3 is 15 amino acids long. V shed 0 bases, J shed 2 bases, and the junction held 2 bases outside the gene matches. In DNA, the CDR3 is TGTGCCAGCAGCCAAGAACCAGGGGGCAACTATGGCTACACCTTC. It encodes CASSQEPGGNYGYTF.

The rearrangement links TRBV28 to TRBJ2-7; D is uncertain. The CDR3 spans 12 residues. V lost 1 base, J lost 3 bases, and 4 bases lay in between. Germline CDR1 reads MDHEN; CDR2 reads SYDVKM. CDR3 in amino acids: CASSLSLYEQYF. For the CDR3, the DNA is TGTGCCAGCAGTTTATCCCTCTACGAGCAGTACTTC.

The chain carries TRBV25-1 and TRBJ1-2, with D tentatively TRBD1 (5 bases). Germline CDR1 is MGHDK and CDR2 is SYGVNS. The CDR3 is made up of 13 amino acids. V was cut by 6 bases and J by 3 bases, with 11 bases left in between. The CDR3 is CASRTGRDYGYTF. The CDR3 DNA follows: TGTGCCAGCAGGACTGGCAGGGACTATGGCTACACCTTC.

This sequence joins TRBV27 and TRBJ2-1; D gene uncertain. The CDR3 spans 13 residues. Germline CDR1 MNHEY, CDR2 SMNVEV (reference sequence). V was pared by 11 bases and J by 0 bases, with 11 bases between. CDR3 protein: CAVGRVSYNEQFF. The CDR3 DNA reads TGTGCCGTTGGCCGGGTCTCCTACAATGAGCAGTTCTTC.

V gene TRBV9 combines with J gene TRBJ2-2; tentatively, D is TRBD2 (6 bases). Trimming cost V 0 bases and J 5 bases, with 11 bases left between them. CDR3 length equals 15 residues. The germline V gene has CDR1 SGDLS and CDR2 YYNGEE. CDR3 coding DNA: TGTGCCAGCAGCGTAGAAGGCGGGGTGACCGGGGAGCTGTTTTTT. It codes for CASSVEGGVTGELFF.

The chain recombines TRBV28 with TRBJ2-3; 11 positions agree with TRBD1. The germline CDR1 and CDR2 sequences are MDHEN and SYDVKM. CDR3 length: 16 residues. J was trimmed by 5 bases and V by 4 bases; bases with no gene match: 8. The CDR3 nucleotides are TGTGCCAGCAGTTCGCTGGACAGGGGGCATGGAGATACGCAGTATTTT. Amino acids: CASSSLDRGHGDTQYF.

The chain joins TRBV7-2 to TRBJ2-7; 8 bases fit TRBD1. The CDR3 runs to 16 residues. V lost 5 bases to trimming and J lost 5 bases; unmatched junction nucleotides: 14. From germline, CDR1 is SGHTA and CDR2 FQGNSA. The CDR3: CASSREPPDRANEQYF. As DNA, the CDR3 is TGTGCCAGCAGCCGAGAGCCACCGGACAGGGCTAACGAGCAGTACTTC.